Below are 31 T cell receptor beta chains sequenced from a single sample in a study of blood T cell repertoires in COVID-19. Libraries were prepared by immunoSEQ multiplex PCR; TCRdb keeps only in-frame clonotypes and omits some of them. Here the sample spans 410,000 or so clones, 89% being singletons. Sequencing was performed on peripheral blood. The receptor source for this set is a woman in her thirties or forties with COVID-19, enrolled during active disease.

This chain uses TRBV12-5 with TRBJ1-5, with D unresolved. There are 14 residues in the CDR3. Per the germline V gene, CDR1 is LGHNT and CDR2 is FRNRAP. V was clipped by 6 bases and J by 7 bases, with 16 bases between them. The CDR3 here is CASGFTPGGQPQHF. DNA of the CDR3: TGTGCTAGTGGCTTTACCCCAGGAGGCCAGCCCCAGCATTTT.

This chain connects TRBV10-3 to TRBJ2-6, with 8 bases fitting TRBD1. The V and J ends lost 5 bases and 0 bases, in that order; junction bases with no gene match: 3. CDR1 is ENHRY and CDR2 is SYGVKD in the germline V gene. This CDR3 comprises 16 residues. In DNA, the CDR3 is TGTGCCATCAGTCAGACAGGGGTCTCTGGGGCCAACGTCCTGACTTTC. It yields the protein CAISQTGVSGANVLTF.

V usage is TRBV15 and J usage is TRBJ2-3; D might be TRBD1 (6 bases). V was shortened by 3 bases and J by 5 bases, with 18 bases between the two germline ends. This CDR3 contains 16 residues. Per the germline V gene, CDR1 is LNHNV and CDR2 is YYDKDF (reference sequence). The CDR3 bases are TGTGCCACCAGCAGTAGTCCGGGCCGAGGGGGAGATACGCAGTATTTT. This translates into CATSSSPGRGGDTQYF. Full variable domain (missing parts from reference TRBV15 and TRBJ2-3): DAMVIQNPRYQVTQFGKPVTLSCSQTLNHNVMYWYQQKSSQAPKLLFHYYDKDFNNEADTPDNFQSRRPNTSFCFLDIRSPGLGDTAMYLCATSSSPGRGGDTQYFGPGTRLTVL.

The chain uses TRBV29-1 and TRBJ1-2; the match to TRBD1 covers 10 bases. V gave up 3 bases and J gave up 8 bases; unmatched junction bases: 3. Germline V gene lookup returns CDR1 SQVTM and CDR2 ANQGSEA. The CDR3 consists of 12 residues. This CDR3 is CSVDRDRGGYTF. CDR3 sequence (DNA): TGCAGCGTTGACCGGGACAGGGGAGGCTACACCTTC.

The CDR3 loop is CASSPVGDEQFF. In nucleotides, the CDR3 is TGTGCCAGCTCGCCAGTCGGGGATGAGCAGTTCTTC. J is TRBJ2-1 and V is TRBV18; the D gene is possibly TRBD2 (5 bases). Germline loops: CDR1 KGHSH, CDR2 LQKENI. The CDR3 totals 12 residues. Trimming stripped 6 bases from V and 8 bases from J, with 11 bases between.

The chain has TRBV18 and TRBJ2-7, with D uncertain. Between the trimmed V and J ends, which lost 4 bases and 2 bases, there was a span of 6 bases. CDR1 and CDR2 (germline): KGHSH, LQKENI. CDR3 length: 12 residues. The CDR3 here is CASSRDTYEQYF. DNA for the CDR3: TGTGCCAGCTCACGCGACACCTACGAGCAGTACTTC.

This chain joins TRBV2 and TRBJ1-2, with D possibly TRBD1 on 6 matching bases. V lost 5 bases to trimming and J lost 2 bases, with 9 bases between them. The CDR3 loop spans 13 amino acids. Germline assignment: CDR1 SNHLY and CDR2 FYNNEI. In nucleotides, the CDR3 is TGTGCCAGCAGTAGGACAGAGAACTATGGCTACACCTTC. It translates to CASSRTENYGYTF.

This sequence joins TRBV28 and TRBJ2-1, with 10 nucleotides matching TRBD2. Looked up from germline, CDR1 is MDHEN and CDR2 is SYDVKM. V shed 7 bases and J 2 bases; nucleotides not matched to a gene: 8. CDR3 length: 16 amino acids. CDR3 coding DNA: TGTGCCAGCATCCCTAGCGGGAGAGGCGCCTACAATGAGCAGTTCTTC. Its translation: CASIPSGRGAYNEQFF. Supplemented by reference TRBV28 and TRBJ2-1, the full variable domain reads DVKVTQSSRYLVKRTGEKVFLECVQDMDHENMFWYRQDPGLGLRLIYFSYDVKMKEKGDIPEGYSVSREKKERFSLILESASTNQTSMYLCASIPSGRGAYNEQFFGPGTRLTVL.

The chain joins TRBV7-2 to TRBJ2-7, with TRBD2 as a possible D gene (5 bases). The CDR3 is 14 amino acids. Germline CDR1 reads SGHTA; CDR2 reads FQGNSA. Trimming took off 1 base at V and 1 base at J, with 8 bases between the two ends. CDR3 DNA: TGTGCCAGCAGCTTAGATCCGGGGTCCTACGAGCAGTACTTC. Translated: CASSLDPGSYEQYF.

The chain couples TRBV7-2 to TRBJ2-1; D gene unclear. This CDR3 comprises 13 residues. Germline-derived CDR1 and CDR2 are SGHTA and FQGNSA. V was pared by 3 bases and J by 4 bases, with 7 bases between. CDR3 sequence: CASSFADYNEQFF. The CDR3, as DNA: TGTGCCAGCAGCTTCGCGGATTACAATGAGCAGTTCTTC.

The chain uses TRBV30 and TRBJ2-3, with 11 bases identical to TRBD2. The CDR3 spans 15 residues. The germline gives CDR1 GTSNPN, CDR2 SVGIG (reference sequence). J lost 8 bases, V lost 2 bases, and 9 bases had no gene match. The CDR3 sequence: CAWSNGLAGSGTQYF. Here the CDR3 DNA reads TGTGCCTGGAGTAATGGACTAGCGGGCTCGGGTACGCAGTATTTT.

The CDR3 sequence: CASSVDQRRQETQYF. In DNA form, the CDR3 reads TGTGCCAGCAGCGTAGATCAGCGGCGACAAGAGACCCAGTACTTC. The chain carries TRBV9 and TRBJ2-5; possibly TRBD2 for D (5 bases). Germline CDR1 SGDLS, CDR2 YYNGEE. V was cut by 0 bases and J by 2 bases, with 11 bases left in between. The CDR3 runs 15 residues.

The chain combines TRBV9 with TRBJ1-1, with a tentative D call TRBD1 (6 bases). V dropped 4 bases and J dropped 8 bases, with 12 bases sitting between them. Per the germline V gene, CDR1 is SGDLS and CDR2 is YYNGEE. This CDR3 is 12 amino acids long. The CDR3 DNA is TGTGCCAGCAGCACAACAGGGAGCGAAGCTTTCTTT. As protein: CASSTTGSEAFF.

The chain couples TRBV12-3 or TRBV12-4 to TRBJ1-1, with no clear D. The CDR3 loop spans 13 amino acids. V lost 1 base and J lost 6, with 9 bases in between. CDR3 DNA sequence: TGTGCCAGCAGTTTAGTAGAGGGAGCTGAAGCTTTCTTT. It specifies CASSLVEGAEAFF.

As for this clone: The junction differs from germline at one of its ends, possibly a read error. The V call is TRBV7-7, the J call TRBJ2-7, with D unclear. CDR1 is SSHAT, CDR2 FNYEAQ, per germline (reference sequence). The CDR3 runs to 15 residues. CDR3 protein: CASSTEVEISYEQYF. The CDR3 DNA follows: TGTGCTAGCAGCACCGAGGTGGAAATTTCCTACGAGCAGTACTTC.

The V call is TRBV7-6, the J call TRBJ2-7; D remains ambiguous. This CDR3 region has 14 residues. Deletions cut 2 bases from V and 6 bases from J, with 14 bases between. Germline CDR1 is SGHVS and CDR2 is FNYEAQ. The CDR3 loop is CASSLSWQVGEQYF. As DNA, the CDR3 is TGTGCCAGCAGCTTATCGTGGCAGGTCGGCGAGCAGTACTTC.

This clone appeared a single time. The chain uses TRBV12-2 and TRBJ2-5; the listed D gene, TRBD2, was not tested against the DNA. TRBV12-2 is reported as a pseudogene. CDR3 size: 21 residues. The CDR3, as DNA: TGTGCAAGTCCAAATGGGGAGTGCCTCCTTGAGGGTATATACCCTCAAGAGACCCAGTACTTC. It codes for CASPNGECLLEGIYPQETQYF.

This chain links TRBV7-6 with TRBJ1-2, with 8 bases matching TRBD1. The CDR3 loop spans 13 amino acids. V shed 5 bases and J 8 bases; nucleotides not matched to a gene: 7. CDR1 and CDR2 from the germline V gene are SGHVS and FNYEAQ. CDR3 in DNA: TGTGCCAGCAGCCGCGACAGGGGCGGCGGCTACACCTTC. This sequence encodes CASSRDRGGGYTF.

This chain joins TRBV2 and TRBJ1-2; D call uncertain. Trimming removed 7 bases from V and 8 bases from J, with 11 bases in between. The CDR3 has 11 amino acids. Germline CDR1 SNHLY, CDR2 FYNNEI. The CDR3 loop is CASTFFEGYTF. The CDR3 DNA is TGTGCCAGCACCTTCTTCGAGGGCTACACCTTC.

Here the CDR3 reads CASSPLRERTYEQYF. The DNA of the CDR3 is TGTGCCAGCAGCCCCCTGAGGGAAAGAACCTACGAGCAGTACTTC. The chain carries TRBV27 and TRBJ2-7; D might be TRBD2 (5 bases). Germline lookup yields CDR1 MNHEY and CDR2 SMNVEV (reference sequence). The CDR3 contains 15 residues. V lost 6 bases to trimming and J lost 2 bases, with 17 bases between them.

The V call is TRBV5-4, the J call TRBJ2-3, with D possibly TRBD1 on 5 matching bases. V was shortened by 1 base and J by 3 bases, with 6 bases between the two germline ends. The CDR3 has 13 amino acids. Germline V gene lookup returns CDR1 SGHNT and CDR2 YYREEE (reference sequence). Written as DNA, the CDR3 is TGTGCCAGCAGCTTGACAGGAACAGATACGCAGTATTTT. This translates into CASSLTGTDTQYF.

This clone was observed once. The rearrangement joins TRBV28 to TRBJ1-1; D gene ambiguous. V lost 8 bases and J lost 10, with 17 bases in between. The CDR3 has 12 amino acids. Germline V gives CDR1 MDHEN, CDR2 SYDVKM. CDR3 protein: CASVSQVLGAFF. DNA of the CDR3: TGTGCCAGCGTATCGCAAGTCCTAGGAGCTTTCTTT.

V usage is TRBV6-5 and J usage is TRBJ1-1; D is ambiguous. Trimming stripped 5 bases from V and 0 bases from J, with 7 bases between. In germline, CDR1 is MNHEY, CDR2 SVGAGI. This CDR3 comprises 13 residues. CDR3 DNA sequence: TGTGCCAGCAGTCCGGGAATGAACACTGAAGCTTTCTTT. Amino acids: CASSPGMNTEAFF.

The V call is TRBV4-2, the J call TRBJ1-3; 8 bases align to TRBD1. The V and J ends lost 0 bases and 3 bases, in that order; junction bases with no gene match: 16. The germline V gene has CDR1 LGHNA and CDR2 YNFKEQ. The CDR3 is 20 residues long. The CDR3 loop is CASSQELSGQGLSGGNTIYF. For the CDR3, the DNA is TGTGCCAGCAGCCAAGAATTGTCCGGACAGGGCCTCTCGGGTGGAAACACCATATATTTT.

This sequence joins TRBV2 and TRBJ1-2, with 10 bases that match TRBD1. The V and J ends lost 6 bases and 8 bases, in that order; junction bases with no gene match: 9. The CDR3 consists of 14 residues. CDR1 is SNHLY, CDR2 FYNNEI, per germline. The CDR3 nucleotides read TGTGCCAGCAGGGGAGAGACAGGGGGCAAAGGCTACACCTTC. Translating it yields CASRGETGGKGYTF. Looking up the rest from reference TRBV2 and TRBJ1-2 gives the full variable domain: EPEVTQTPSHQVTQMGQEVILRCVPISNHLYFYWYRQILGQKVEFLVSFYNNEISEKSEIFDDQFSVERPDGSNFTLKIRSTKLEDSAMYFCASRGETGGKGYTFGSGTRLTVV.

The V gene is TRBV4-2, the J gene TRBJ2-1; the match to TRBD2 covers 7 bases. The CDR3 sequence is 18 residues long. V dropped 3 bases and J dropped 6; count of bases not matched to a gene: 17. Germline CDR1 reads LGHNA; CDR2 reads YNFKEQ. In nucleotides, the CDR3 is TGTGCCAGCAGCCAGGGGGAGGGGAAAGGGGTGTTCGGCAATGAGCAGTTCTTC. This codes for CASSQGEGKGVFGNEQFF.

This clone was seen a few times. The chain's CDR3 is CASSRGDRSDQPQHF. The CDR3 DNA sequence: TGTGCCAGCAGTCGAGGGGACAGGAGCGATCAGCCCCAGCATTTT. V is TRBV2 and J is TRBJ1-5; TRBD1 agrees at 8 bases. The CDR3 runs 15 residues. Unmatched junction bases numbered 8, after V lost 5 bases and J lost 5 bases. Germline V gene sequence: CDR1 SNHLY, CDR2 FYNNEI.

As DNA, the CDR3 is TGTGCCAGCAGTTTACGCCCGGCAGGGGGTAACTATGGCTACACCTTC. This gives the protein CASSLRPAGGNYGYTF. This sequence joins TRBV28 and TRBJ1-2; 7 nucleotides match TRBD1. Unmatched junction bases numbered 7, after V lost 2 bases and J lost 1 base. CDR3 size: 16 residues. Germline loops: CDR1 MDHEN, CDR2 SYDVKM.

This clone occurred once. The gene calls are TRBV6-2 or TRBV6-3 and TRBJ1-1; unclear D gene. This CDR3 has 12 residues. The germline V and J ends were trimmed by 6 bases and 6 bases, with 11 bases remaining between them. CDR1 MNHEY and CDR2 SVGEGT come from the germline V gene. The CDR3 nucleotides are TGTGCCAGCAGCCTCGGGAAGGCTGAAGCTTTCTTT. Amino acids: CASSLGKAEAFF.

Here the CDR3 reads CASSSTHYNEQFF. The DNA of the CDR3 is TGTGCCAGCAGCTCGACACACTACAATGAGCAGTTCTTC. The chain carries TRBV5-5 and TRBJ2-1, with D unclear. Germline assignment: CDR1 SGHKS and CDR2 YYEKEE (reference sequence). V was shortened by 3 bases and J by 3 bases, with 7 bases between the two germline ends. This CDR3 contains 13 residues.

The rearrangement joins TRBV19 to TRBJ1-1; 9 bases align to TRBD1. Losses at the gene ends were 4 bases for V and 3 bases for J; bases not matched to a gene: 3. This CDR3 comprises 14 residues. Looked up from germline, CDR1 is LNHDA and CDR2 is SQIVND (reference sequence). DNA for the CDR3: TGTGCCAGTAGTACCCGACAGGGGGACACTGAAGCTTTCTTT. It encodes CASSTRQGDTEAFF.